This paragraph reports one T cell receptor beta chain. This entry comes from a study of shared T cell receptors in the human thymus. Using immunoSEQ multiplex PCR, the repertoire was profiled, and TCRdb retains in-frame clones only, with some absent. The repertoire holds 500,000 to 750,000 clones, around 87% seen once, with roughly 0.0097% in the top ten. The length of the CDR3 is 15 residues. This sample also appeared in a second study, on human thymus T cells. As that report states: Corrective heart surgery yielded the resections from which the thymus tissue came. Repertoires from thymus and blood appeared to show biased V and J gene usage. Related reports documented highly overlapping thymic repertoires among unrelated individuals.

The V gene is TRBV21-1, the J gene TRBJ2-1; TRBD2 is the table's D call and was not checked against the DNA. TRBV21-1 is a listed pseudogene. Material: thymocytes. The receptor was derived from a boy in the first two years of life with a congenital heart defect. CDR3 sequence (DNA): TGTGCCAGCGGCCCTAGCGGTCCTTCCTACAATGAGCAGTTCTTC. Its protein is CASGPSGPSYNEQFF.